Each of the 31 T cell receptor beta chains below was sequenced from the same sample in a study of OX40 agonist ivuxolimab in advanced cancers. Clones were sequenced by immunoSEQ multiplex PCR, and TCRdb holds only the in-frame ones, with some missing. This table has 39,000 or so clones, roughly 90% appearing once. The starting material was CD4+ or CD8+ T cells sorted from blood, obtained in a trial of the OX40 agonist ivuxolimab. Receptors were obtained from an adult with an advanced solid tumor such as melanoma, head and neck, liver or kidney cancer.

This chain uses TRBV2 with TRBJ1-5, with 8 bases fitting TRBD1. V lost 7 bases and J lost 6; bases outside the gene matches: 5. There are 13 residues in the CDR3. Germline CDR1 is SNHLY and CDR2 is FYNNEI. The CDR3 is CASKGQGIQPQHF. CDR3 nucleotides: TGTGCCAGCAAAGGACAGGGTATTCAGCCCCAGCATTTT.

This clone was recorded only once. V is TRBV5-8 and J is TRBJ2-3; D ambiguous. Between the trimmed V and J ends, which lost 0 bases and 2 bases, there was a span of 7 bases. This CDR3 comprises 14 residues. Germline V lookup: CDR1 SGHTS, CDR2 YDEGEE. CDR3 protein: CASSLAVVTDTQYF. The DNA for the CDR3 is TGTGCCAGCAGCTTGGCCGTTGTCACAGATACGCAGTATTTT.

DNA of the CDR3: TGTGCCAGCAGCCGGGGCATTAGGGGAGAGACCCAGTACTTC. Residues: CASSRGIRGETQYF. The rearrangement links TRBV6-5 to TRBJ2-5; D is possibly TRBD1 or TRBD2 (5 bases each). The V gene lost 6 bases and the J gene lost 4 bases, with 15 bases spanning the gap. Germline V gives CDR1 MNHEY, CDR2 SVGAGI. The CDR3 is 14 amino acids.

The chain joins TRBV6-5 to TRBJ1-1; D call uncertain. The CDR3 is made up of 13 amino acids. CDR1 is MNHEY and CDR2 is SVGAGI in the germline V gene. Trimming pared 3 bases from V and 3 bases from J, leaving 8 bases between. This CDR3 reads CASSYNGDTEAFF. CDR3 in DNA: TGTGCCAGCAGTTATAACGGGGACACTGAAGCTTTCTTT.

The chain employs TRBV6-1 and TRBJ2-3; no reliable D call. This CDR3 spans 15 amino acids. Trimming removed 2 bases at V and 3 bases at J, with 12 bases between. Germline values: CDR1 MNHNS, CDR2 SASEGT. The CDR3 spells CASSEFGVGTDTQYF. In DNA, the CDR3 is TGTGCCAGCAGTGAATTTGGGGTGGGAACAGATACGCAGTATTTT.

This clone has a single count. CDR3 amino acids: CASSYLRDRRNQPQHF. The CDR3 DNA reads as TGTGCCAGCAGTTACCTCAGGGATCGGCGCAATCAGCCCCAGCATTTT. The gene calls are TRBV6-6 and TRBJ1-5; D perhaps matches TRBD1 (5 bases). The CDR3 totals 16 residues. Germline V gene data show CDR1 as MNHNY and CDR2 as SVGAGI (reference sequence). V lost 2 bases and J lost 2, with 13 bases in between.

CDR3 DNA: TGCGCCAGCAGCCAAGAGGTCGCTTCGAACACTGAAGCTTTCTTT. This gives the protein CASSQEVASNTEAFF. V gene TRBV4-3 combines with J gene TRBJ1-1; no firm D call. This CDR3 region has 15 residues. The V gene lost 0 bases and the J gene lost 1 base, with 9 bases spanning the gap. The germline V gene encodes CDR1 LGHNA and CDR2 YSLEER.

V usage is TRBV7-9 and J usage is TRBJ2-4; 8 bases are a match to TRBD1. Germline V lookup: CDR1 SEHNR, CDR2 FQNEAQ (reference sequence). The CDR3 is 13 residues long. Trimming at V came to 6 bases and at J to 6 bases, leaving 4 bases not matched to a gene. The CDR3 loop reads CASSTGQGNIQYF. In nucleotides, the CDR3 is TGTGCCAGCAGTACTGGACAGGGAAACATTCAGTACTTC.

In this sample, this clone turned up once. DNA for the CDR3: TGCGCCAGCGGACAACAGGGCGCTAACTATGGCTACACCTTC. It translates to CASGQQGANYGYTF. The rearrangement uses TRBV10-1 and TRBJ1-2, with D tentatively TRBD1 (6 bases). V lost 8 bases and J lost 0, with 13 bases in between. Germline lookup yields CDR1 WNHNN and CDR2 SYGVQD (reference sequence). The CDR3 is made up of 14 amino acids.

This chain links TRBV6-6 with TRBJ1-1; TRBD1 aligns across 9 bases. Germline V gives CDR1 MNHNY, CDR2 SVGAGI (reference sequence). After removal of 6 bases from V and 4 bases from J, the junction contained 3 bases not matched to a gene. This CDR3 contains 13 residues. The CDR3 is CASRSTGGTEAFF. The CDR3 coding sequence is TGTGCCAGCAGATCGACAGGGGGCACTGAAGCTTTCTTT.

The chain couples TRBV5-1 to TRBJ2-1; D is uncertain. The CDR3 contains 13 residues. The germline CDR1 and CDR2 sequences are SGHRS and YFSETQ. The germline V and J ends were trimmed by 2 bases and 3 bases, with 6 bases remaining between them. This CDR3 reads CASSLTSYNEQFF. Here the CDR3 DNA reads TGCGCCAGCAGCTTAACAAGCTACAATGAGCAGTTCTTC.

The chain links TRBV7-8 to TRBJ1-6; 8 bases are shared with TRBD1. This CDR3 is built from 15 residues. The V segment lost 1 base and the J segment 9 bases; nucleotides outside the gene matches: 5. Germline V CDR1 and CDR2: SGHVS, FQNEAQ. The CDR3 nucleotides read TGTGCCAGCAGCTTAGGAACAGGGGGAAGTTCACCCCTCCACTTT. Translation: CASSLGTGGSSPLHF.

This clone was found once. This chain links TRBV9 with TRBJ2-1; D not resolved. The CDR3 has 14 residues. Trimming took off 2 bases at V and 5 bases at J, with 11 bases between the two ends. CDR1 and CDR2 (germline): SGDLS, YYNGEE. CDR3 residues: CASSVTDANNEQFF. CDR3 nucleotides: TGTGCCAGCAGCGTTACCGACGCTAACAATGAGCAGTTCTTC.

J is TRBJ1-2 and V is TRBV9; no firm D call. Germline V gives CDR1 SGDLS, CDR2 YYNGEE. Trimming cost V 0 bases and J 0 bases, with 9 bases left between them. The CDR3 consists of 15 residues. CDR3 sequence (DNA): TGTGCCAGCAGCGTAGGAAGAGGGTCTAACTATGGCTACACCTTC. Residues: CASSVGRGSNYGYTF.

This chain connects TRBV20-1 to TRBJ1-1; 8 positions match TRBD1. The junction had 0 bases not matched to a gene; V was cut back by 4 bases and J by 5 bases. The CDR3 totals 11 residues. Per the germline V gene, CDR1 is DFQATT and CDR2 is SNEGSKA (reference sequence). Here the CDR3 reads CSANRGTEAFF. In DNA form, the CDR3 reads TGCAGTGCTAACAGGGGGACTGAAGCTTTCTTT.

Turning to this clone: Other DNA sequences of this sample code for an identical CDR3. V and J are TRBV11-3 and TRBJ1-1; D gene unclear. Trimming shortened V by 0 bases and J by 1 base, and 3 bases separated the two germline ends. This CDR3 has 13 amino acids. Germline CDR1 is SGHNT and CDR2 is YENEEA. In nucleotides, the CDR3 is TGTGCCAGCAGCTTAGATCGGAACACTGAAGCTTTCTTT. This codes for CASSLDRNTEAFF. Full variable domain (remainder filled in from reference TRBV11-3 and TRBJ1-1): EAGVVQSPRYKIIEKKQPVAFWCNPISGHNTLYWYLQNLGQGPELLIRYENEEAVDDSQLPKDRFSAERLKGVDSTLKIQPAELGDSAVYLCASSLDRNTEAFFGQGTRLTVV.

The chain has TRBV30 and TRBJ1-5, with D perhaps TRBD1 (5 bases). The CDR3 length is 12 residues. Deletions cut 5 bases from V and 4 bases from J, with 9 bases between. CDR1 is GTSNPN, CDR2 SVGIG, per germline (reference sequence). The CDR3 region has the DNA TGTGCCTGGGGGGGAACTAATCAGCCCCAGCATTTT. This sequence encodes CAWGGTNQPQHF.

V usage is TRBV11-2 and J usage is TRBJ2-3, with 8 bases lining up with TRBD2. Trimming took 3 bases from V and 0 from J; bases not matched to a gene: 8. Germline CDR1 and CDR2: SGHAT and FQNNGV. The CDR3 runs to 17 residues. As DNA, the CDR3 is TGTGCCAGCAGCTTCCAGCGGGGGACCTCTAGCACAGATACGCAGTATTTT. Its translation is CASSFQRGTSSTDTQYF.

The chain joins TRBV9 to TRBJ2-2; 7 positions match TRBD2. The V segment lost 0 bases and the J segment 4 bases; nucleotides outside the gene matches: 3. The CDR3 has 15 amino acids. Germline values: CDR1 SGDLS, CDR2 YYNGEE. The CDR3 is CASSVGPGGTGELFF. CDR3 in DNA: TGTGCCAGCAGCGTAGGGCCGGGGGGCACCGGGGAGCTGTTTTTT.

The chain employs TRBV19 and TRBJ1-6; D is uncertain. Germline-derived CDR1 and CDR2 are LNHDA and SQIVND (reference sequence). Trimming left V 3 bases short and J 8 bases short, with 8 bases between. This CDR3 region has 13 residues. Here the CDR3 DNA reads TGTGCCAGTAGTATCGGCGCGGATTCACCCCTCCACTTT. It is translated as CASSIGADSPLHF.

This chain links TRBV9 with TRBJ1-6, with D possibly being TRBD1 (6 bases). Per the germline V gene, CDR1 is SGDLS and CDR2 is YYNGEE. CDR3 size: 15 residues. The ends were cut back, 1 base at V and 6 bases at J, with 11 bases in the middle. As DNA, the CDR3 is TGTGCCAGCAGCGTAACCGGACAGCCTAATTCACCCCTCCACTTT. This translates into CASSVTGQPNSPLHF.

The chain employs TRBV5-5 and TRBJ2-7; 7 nucleotides align to TRBD1. The CDR3 sequence is 15 residues long. Per germline, CDR1 SGHKS and CDR2 YYEKEE (reference sequence). V trimming: 4 bases; J trimming: 0 bases; junction bases outside the gene matches: 7. DNA for the CDR3: TGTGCCAGCAGCCAAACACAGGGGCCCTCCTACGAGCAGTACTTC. Translated: CASSQTQGPSYEQYF.

The chain links TRBV23-1 to TRBJ2-5, with TRBD2 matching over 7 bases. TRBV23-1 has ORF status, its function being uncertain. J lost 3 bases, V lost 3 bases, and 7 bases had no gene match. This CDR3 has 15 amino acids. This chain's CDR3 is CASSHPRSGEETQYF. CDR3 nucleotides: TGCGCCAGCAGTCATCCCCGCAGCGGGGAAGAGACCCAGTACTTC.

This rearrangement joins TRBV6-6 to TRBJ2-7; D is undetermined. Trimming cost V 6 bases and J 2 bases, with 11 bases left between them. The germline gives CDR1 MNHNY, CDR2 SVGAGI (reference sequence). The CDR3 spans 13 residues. As DNA, the CDR3 is TGTGCCAGCAGCCCCGGGTCAACCTACGAGCAGTACTTC. It yields the protein CASSPGSTYEQYF.

This clone occurred once. The chain joins TRBV9 to TRBJ1-2; D unresolved. The CDR3 spans 16 residues. Trimming took off 1 base at V and 3 bases at J, with 16 bases between the two ends. Germline V gives CDR1 SGDLS, CDR2 YYNGEE. As DNA, the CDR3 is TGTGCCAGCAGCGTAACGGCAGGCGGCTTGGACTATGGCTACACCTTC. Encoded protein: CASSVTAGGLDYGYTF.

The rearrangement uses TRBV5-6 and TRBJ2-6; D gene ambiguous. The CDR3 consists of 15 residues. Germline CDR1 and CDR2: SGHDT and YYEEEE. Trimming shortened V by 3 bases and J by 0 bases, and 7 bases separated the two germline ends. CDR3 residues: CASSYRTSGANVLTF. The DNA of the CDR3 is TGTGCCAGCAGCTACAGAACCTCTGGGGCCAACGTCCTGACTTTC.

This sequence joins TRBV19 and TRBJ2-7; 7 bases align to TRBD2. From germline, CDR1 is LNHDA and CDR2 SQIVND (reference sequence). The CDR3 totals 15 residues. J was trimmed by 4 bases and V by 1 base; bases with no gene match: 7. As DNA, the CDR3 is TGTGCCAGTAGTATAGCGGGGGAGGGCCGGTACGAGCAGTACTTC. This codes for CASSIAGEGRYEQYF.

The chain links TRBV11-3 to TRBJ2-2; D call uncertain. Deletions cut 2 bases from V and 7 bases from J, with 5 bases between. The V gene's germline CDR1 is SGHNT and CDR2 YENEEA. There are 12 residues in the CDR3. Here the CDR3 DNA reads TGTGCCAGCAGCTTAATCGGCGGGGAGCTGTTTTTT. It translates to CASSLIGGELFF.

This clone was counted between two and nine times. The gene calls are TRBV6-5 and TRBJ1-6; 7 nucleotides align to TRBD1. The CDR3 runs to 12 residues. Germline V gives CDR1 MNHEY, CDR2 SVGAGI. Losses at the gene ends were 10 bases for V and 8 bases for J; bases not matched to a gene: 5. CDR3 sequence reads: CATGQADSPLHF. The CDR3, as DNA: TGTGCCACCGGACAGGCGGATTCACCCCTCCACTTT.

The J gene is TRBJ2-1, the V gene TRBV7-9; no clear D gene. CDR1 is SEHNR and CDR2 is FQNEAQ in the germline V gene (reference sequence). This CDR3 has 13 amino acids. V was shortened by 1 base and J by 1 base, with 2 bases between the two germline ends. The CDR3 reads CASSLGSYNEQFF. The CDR3 bases are TGTGCCAGCAGCTTAGGGTCCTACAATGAGCAGTTCTTC. The full variable domain, in which reference TRBV7-9 and TRBJ2-1 provide the parts outside the CDR3, is DTGVSQNPRHKITKRGQNVTFRCDPISEHNRLYWYRQTLGQGPEFLTYFQNEAQLEKSRLLSDRFSAERPKGSFSTLEIQRTEQGDSAMYLCASSLGSYNEQFFGPGTRLTVL.

The chain joins TRBV11-3 to TRBJ1-1; D might be TRBD1 (6 bases). Germline values: CDR1 SGHNT, CDR2 YENEEA. This CDR3 contains 15 residues. V lost 5 bases and J lost 3, with 16 bases in between. The CDR3 here is CASSQGLRGYTEAFF. CDR3 bases: TGTGCCAGCAGCCAGGGGCTCAGGGGCTACACTGAAGCTTTCTTT.